Presented here are 14 T cell receptor beta chains from one specimen sequenced in a study of T cell repertoires in ileal Crohn's disease. Sequencing used immunoSEQ multiplex PCR; TCRdb keeps in-frame clones, though not all of them. The table records some 3,200 clones, approximately 86% of them present only once. Specified time point: neoterminal ileum biopsy at postoperative endoscopy, about 6 months after surgery. The sample was ileal tissue. These receptor sequences come from an adult with Crohn's disease.

For the CDR3, the DNA is TGCGCCAGCAGTGAGACTTTGTACAATGAGCAGTTCTTC. As protein: CASSETLYNEQFF. This chain links TRBV10-2 with TRBJ2-1; D is unclear. Looked up from germline, CDR1 is WSHSY and CDR2 is SAAADI. The CDR3 loop spans 13 amino acids. Trimming took off 2 bases at V and 4 bases at J, with 6 bases between the two ends.

This sequence joins TRBV2 and TRBJ2-5, with a weak D call TRBD1 (7 bases). Per germline, CDR1 SNHLY and CDR2 FYNNEI. CDR3 length: 14 amino acids. Trimming shortened V by 3 bases and J by 5 bases, and 13 bases separated the two germline ends. The DNA for the CDR3 is TGTGCCAGCAGTGAGGAGGGGGCGGGGGAGACCCAGTACTTC. This translates into CASSEEGAGETQYF.

This chain links TRBV9 with TRBJ2-7, with 7 bases identical to TRBD2. The CDR3 loop spans 14 amino acids. Germline-derived CDR1 and CDR2 are SGDLS and YYNGEE. With 3 bases clipped from V and 5 bases from J, the junction kept 8 bases outside the gene matches. The CDR3 region has the DNA TGTGCCAGCAGCGCCGCCTCTCGGGGGGACGAGCAGTACTTC. This translates into CASSAASRGDEQYF.

This chain uses TRBV7-9 with TRBJ1-5; D is possibly TRBD1 (6 bases). Deletions cut 5 bases from V and 6 bases from J, with 11 bases between. The CDR3 is made up of 13 amino acids. Germline CDR1 and CDR2: SEHNR and FQNEAQ (reference sequence). Here the CDR3 reads CASSPRGAQPQHF. The CDR3 coding sequence is TGTGCCAGCAGCCCCAGGGGCGCTCAGCCCCAGCATTTT.

The genes are TRBV19 and TRBJ2-2; D possibly corresponds to TRBD1 (6 bases). The germline V gene has CDR1 LNHDA and CDR2 SQIVND (reference sequence). CDR3 length: 17 amino acids. V shed 3 bases and J shed 4 bases, with 18 bases lying between them. In nucleotides, the CDR3 is TGTGCCAGTAGTATCCGCAGGGGATATGGAGGCACCGGGGAGCTGTTTTTT. Translating it yields CASSIRRGYGGTGELFF.

The chain joins TRBV7-3 to TRBJ1-4, with D perhaps TRBD1 (6 bases). The germline V gene encodes CDR1 SGHTA and CDR2 FQGTGA. The CDR3 totals 14 residues. V gave up 2 bases and J gave up 6 bases, with 10 bases separating them. CDR3 in amino acids: CASSLGGGDEKLFF. The CDR3 DNA reads as TGTGCCAGCAGCTTAGGTGGGGGCGATGAAAAACTGTTTTTT.

The chain uses TRBV4-2 and TRBJ1-5; no definite D call. Germline loops: CDR1 LGHNA, CDR2 YNFKEQ. There are 19 residues in the CDR3. V shed 0 bases and J shed 2 bases, with 20 bases lying between them. The CDR3 region has the DNA TGTGCCAGCAGCCAAGATATGCTTTTGGAACGTGCGGGCAATCAGCCCCAGCATTTT. Amino acids: CASSQDMLLERAGNQPQHF.

This clone was picked up a small number of times. This chain connects TRBV9 to TRBJ2-7; TRBD2 matches at 7 bases. The CDR3 has 15 residues. Germline CDR1 is SGDLS and CDR2 is YYNGEE. The V and J ends lost 4 bases and 5 bases, in that order; junction bases with no gene match: 12. The CDR3 DNA sequence: TGTGCCAGCAGCCCCCATAGCGGGTTGGGGGACGAGCAGTACTTC. The encoded protein is CASSPHSGLGDEQYF. The full variable domain, completed using reference TRBV9 and TRBJ2-7, is DSGVTQTPKHLITATGQRVTLRCSPRSGDLSVYWYQQSLDQGLQFLIQYYNGEERAKGNILERFSAQQFPDLHSELNLSSLELGDSALYFCASSPHSGLGDEQYFGPGTRLTVT.

The CDR3 spells CASSNQGLGDLMIEQFF. The CDR3 DNA follows: TGTGCCAGCTCAAACCAGGGGCTAGGGGATTTAATGATTGAGCAGTTCTTC. The rearrangement uses TRBV18 and TRBJ2-1; D may be TRBD1 (6 bases). The CDR3 is 17 amino acids. Germline values: CDR1 KGHSH, CDR2 LQKENI. The ends were cut back, 5 bases at V and 9 bases at J, with 26 bases in the middle. The entire variable domain, with the rest obtained from reference TRBV18 and TRBJ2-1, is as follows: NAGVMQNPRHLVRRRGQEARLRCSPMKGHSHVYWYRQLPEEGLKFMVYLQKENIIDESGMPKERFSAEFPKEGPSILRIQQVVRGDSAAYFCASSNQGLGDLMIEQFFGPGTRLTVL.

The V gene is TRBV29-1, the J gene TRBJ1-2; D not resolved. Looked up from germline, CDR1 is SQVTM and CDR2 is ANQGSEA. CDR3 size: 13 residues. V lost 4 bases, J lost 4 bases, and 13 bases lay in between. CDR3 in DNA: TGCAGCGTTGGGTCTCCCCGACTCTATGGCTACACCTTC. It codes for CSVGSPRLYGYTF.

The chain is built from TRBV19 and TRBJ2-1, with TRBD2 as a possible D gene (6 bases). The CDR3 length is 13 residues. Trimming took 5 bases from V and 7 from J, leaving 12 bases between them. Germline V gene sequence: CDR1 LNHDA, CDR2 SQIVND (reference sequence). In nucleotides, the CDR3 is TGTGCCAGTAGTCCCCGAGGGAGGAATGAGCAGTTCTTC. It translates to CASSPRGRNEQFF.

The chain uses TRBV6-1 and TRBJ1-4; tentative D call: TRBD1 (5 bases). The germline gives CDR1 MNHNS, CDR2 SASEGT. The CDR3 is made up of 10 amino acids. Trimming cost V 6 bases and J 14 bases, with 10 bases left between them. This CDR3 is CASSSGGLFF. CDR3 nucleotides: TGTGCCAGCAGCTCCGGGGGGCTGTTTTTT.

The chain's CDR3 is CASSTEDRGWYNSPLHF. CDR3 coding DNA: TGTGCCAGCAGTACCGAGGACAGGGGTTGGTATAATTCACCCCTCCACTTT. The chain is built from TRBV25-1 and TRBJ1-6; 9 bases fit TRBD1. In germline, CDR1 is MGHDK, CDR2 SYGVNS. Trimming cost V 5 bases and J 4 bases; bases outside gene matches: 9. CDR3 size: 17 residues. Filled out from reference TRBV25-1 and TRBJ1-6, the complete variable domain reads EADIYQTPRYLVIGTGKKITLECSQTMGHDKMYWYQQDPGMELHLIHYSYGVNSTEKGDLSSESTVSRIRTEHFPLTLESARPSHTSQYLCASSTEDRGWYNSPLHFGNGTRLTVT.

The chain links TRBV20-1 to TRBJ2-1; no reliable D call. The CDR3 covers 11 residues. Germline loops: CDR1 DFQATT, CDR2 SNEGSKA (reference sequence). V lost 7 bases, J lost 9 bases, and 13 bases lay in between. For the CDR3, the DNA is TGCAGTGGGGTACTGTTAGGTGAGCAGTTCTTC. Protein: CSGVLLGEQFF.